The clone carrying this T cell receptor (beta chain) was counted between two and nine times. This record comes from a study of human T cells and chemical hapten exposure. The V end was cut by 7 bases, the J end by 1 base, with 14 bases between. The CDR3 covers 15 residues. TCRdb re-analysed the RACE reads in MiXCR, keeping a single row per CDR3 protein. The data contain some 400,000 distinct CDR3 sequences, roughly 5% of them singletons. Time point specified: pre-sensitization, week 0. Described treatment: therapeutic diphenylcyclopropenone sensitization with weekly scalp DPC. The receptor comes from a woman aged 45-60 years with alopecia areata. Some clones in this sample may be carry-over from other donors' samples. The rearrangement joins TRBV12-3 or TRBV12-4 to TRBJ1-5; no clear D. The sequencing used whole blood, collected in connection with sensitization to the hapten diphenylcyclopropenone (DPC). This CDR3 is CASTVGRHSNQPQHF. CDR3 sequence (DNA): TGTGCCAGCACTGTAGGGCGGCACAGCAATCAGCCCCAGCATTTT.